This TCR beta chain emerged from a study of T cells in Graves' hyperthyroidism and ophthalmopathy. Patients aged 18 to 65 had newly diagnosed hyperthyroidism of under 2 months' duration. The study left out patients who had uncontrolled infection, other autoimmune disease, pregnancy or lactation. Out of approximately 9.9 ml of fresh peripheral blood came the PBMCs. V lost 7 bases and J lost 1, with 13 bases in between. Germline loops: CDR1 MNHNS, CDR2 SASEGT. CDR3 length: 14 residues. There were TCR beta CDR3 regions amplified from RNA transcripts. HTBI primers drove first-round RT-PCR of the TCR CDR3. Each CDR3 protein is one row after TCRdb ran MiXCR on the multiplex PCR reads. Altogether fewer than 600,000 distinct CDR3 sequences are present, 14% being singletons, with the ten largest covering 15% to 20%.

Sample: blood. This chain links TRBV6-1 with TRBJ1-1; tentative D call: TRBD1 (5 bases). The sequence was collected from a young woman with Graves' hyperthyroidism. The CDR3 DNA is TGTGCCAGCACCCCCAGGGTTTCGAACACTGAAGCTTTCTTT. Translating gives CASTPRVSNTEAFF.